This passage covers 32 T cell receptor beta chains from one sample sequenced in a study of blood T cell repertoires in COVID-19. Using immunoSEQ multiplex PCR, the repertoire was profiled, and TCRdb retains in-frame clones only, with some absent. The data contain 250,000 to 300,000 clones, about nine tenths of them singletons. Sequencing input: peripheral blood. These receptors were taken from a woman under 40 with COVID-19, enrolled during active disease.

CDR3 DNA sequence: TGTGCCTGGAGTGGGACTACAAGGTACGAGCAGTACTTC. Translated, it gives CAWSGTTRYEQYF. The chain combines TRBV30 with TRBJ2-7, with D possibly matching TRBD2 (6 bases). The length of the CDR3 is 13 residues. CDR1 is GTSNPN and CDR2 is SVGIG in the germline V gene (reference sequence). Trimming stripped 1 base from V and 4 bases from J, with 11 bases between.

The chain's CDR3 is CASQEPGQVNEQFF. In DNA, the CDR3 is TGCGCCAGCCAAGAACCGGGACAGGTTAATGAGCAGTTCTTC. The rearrangement uses TRBV5-1 and TRBJ2-1; 8 bases fit TRBD1. Germline assignment: CDR1 SGHRS and CDR2 YFSETQ. The V and J ends lost 7 bases and 7 bases, in that order; junction bases with no gene match: 10. The CDR3 has 14 residues.

This chain connects TRBV11-2 to TRBJ2-6; the D gene is possibly TRBD1 (6 bases). V was clipped by 3 bases and J by 2 bases, with 11 bases between them. This CDR3 is 16 amino acids long. Germline loops: CDR1 SGHAT, CDR2 FQNNGV. DNA of the CDR3: TGTGCCAGCAGCTTTTCCAGGACAGCTGGGGCCAACGTCCTGACTTTC. Translation gives CASSFSRTAGANVLTF.

The chain couples TRBV29-1 to TRBJ2-7; D perhaps matches TRBD2 (6 bases). Germline-derived CDR1 and CDR2 are SQVTM and ANQGSEA. CDR3 length equals 16 residues. V lost 7 bases and J lost 0, with 22 bases in between. Here the CDR3 reads CSAGGTSTESSYEQYF. The CDR3 nucleotides are TGCAGCGCAGGAGGGACGTCGACAGAGAGCTCCTACGAGCAGTACTTC.

The chain is built from TRBV24-1 and TRBJ2-2; 10 positions match TRBD1. Germline values: CDR1 KGHDR, CDR2 SFDVKD. The CDR3 has 16 residues. The V gene end was trimmed by 3 bases and the J gene end by 3 bases; junction bases not matched to a gene: 3. CDR3 bases: TGTGCCACCAGTGATCCGGGACAGGGGTACACCGGGGAGCTGTTTTTT. Translation gives CATSDPGQGYTGELFF.

The J gene is TRBJ2-5, the V gene TRBV3-1 (or the pseudogene TRBV3-2); a possible D gene is TRBD2 (5 bases). Germline CDR1 is LGHDT and CDR2 is YNNKEL (reference sequence). This CDR3 has 13 amino acids. V was pared by 4 bases and J by 2 bases, with 8 bases between. CDR3: CASSLRGQETQYF. Written as DNA, the CDR3 is TGTGCCAGCAGCCTCCGGGGTCAAGAGACCCAGTACTTC.

J is TRBJ2-7 and V is TRBV5-4; 8 positions agree with TRBD2. V was clipped by 4 bases and J by 5 bases; unmatched bases: 2. CDR1 is SGHNT, CDR2 YYREEE, per germline (reference sequence). CDR3 length: 12 amino acids. CDR3 loop: CASSDSGNEQYF. CDR3 nucleotide sequence: TGTGCCAGCAGCGATAGCGGGAACGAGCAGTACTTC.

CDR3 loop: CASSLTGSTDTQYF. CDR3 nucleotide sequence: TGTGCCAGTAGCTTGACAGGGAGCACAGATACGCAGTATTTT. The genes are TRBV19 and TRBJ2-3; 7 bases align to TRBD1. V was clipped by 6 bases and J by 0 bases; unmatched bases: 3. This CDR3 comprises 14 residues. In germline, CDR1 is LNHDA, CDR2 SQIVND (reference sequence).

This clone was picked up a small number of times. The V and J genes are TRBV5-1 and TRBJ1-3, with TRBD1 identical over 8 bases. The CDR3 consists of 16 residues. V shed 4 bases and J 0 bases; nucleotides not matched to a gene: 6. Germline V gene data show CDR1 as SGHRS and CDR2 as YFSETQ. The CDR3 DNA follows: TGCGCCAGCAGCCCCGGGACAGGCGGCTCTGGAAACACCATATATTTT. Translated: CASSPGTGGSGNTIYF.

This chain connects TRBV4-3 to TRBJ2-7, with 9 bases lining up with TRBD2. The CDR3 is 14 amino acids. The germline V gene has CDR1 LGHNA and CDR2 YSLEER. The J segment lost 3 bases and the V segment lost 3 bases, leaving 3 bases of the junction unmatched. CDR3 sequence (DNA): TGCGCCAGCAGCCAGGTAGCGGGAGTCTACGAGCAGTACTTC. It encodes CASSQVAGVYEQYF.

The chain couples TRBV13 to TRBJ2-3, with a tentative D call TRBD1 (5 bases). V lost 1 base and J lost 6, with 11 bases in between. The germline CDR1 and CDR2 sequences are PRHDT and FYEKMQ (reference sequence). The CDR3 has 14 residues. For the CDR3, the DNA is TGTGCCAGCAGCTTAGTTAGGGGCAGCGATACGCAGTATTTT. Translating it yields CASSLVRGSDTQYF.

The chain couples TRBV11-3 to TRBJ2-1; 13 bases align to TRBD2. Germline V gives CDR1 SGHNT, CDR2 YENEEA. J gave up 7 bases and V 5 bases, and 5 bases lay outside the gene matches. The CDR3 is 15 residues long. The CDR3 region has the DNA TGTGCCAGCAGCCCGGGACTAGCGGGATTAAATGAGCAGTTCTTC. Protein product: CASSPGLAGLNEQFF.

J is TRBJ2-5 and V is TRBV7-3; 9 nucleotides line up with TRBD1. J lost 2 bases, V lost 5 bases, and 6 bases had no gene match. The CDR3 length is 15 residues. Germline CDR1 is SGHTA and CDR2 is FQGTGA. The CDR3 DNA reads as TGTGCCAGCAGCACCACAGGGGGCCCTCAAGAGACCCAGTACTTC. Translated: CASSTTGGPQETQYF.

J is TRBJ2-1 and V is TRBV19, with TRBD1 as a possible D gene (6 bases). The CDR3 runs 14 residues. Germline CDR1 LNHDA, CDR2 SQIVND (reference sequence). V was shortened by 8 bases and J by 0 bases, with 11 bases between the two germline ends. DNA of the CDR3: TGTGCCAGTCAACAGGGATCCTCCTACAATGAGCAGTTCTTC. Its translation: CASQQGSSYNEQFF. Variable domain in full (rest from reference TRBV19 and TRBJ2-1): DGGITQSPKYLFRKEGQNVTLSCEQNLNHDAMYWYRQDPGQGLRLIYYSQIVNDFQKGDIAEGYSVSREKKESFPLTVTSAQKNPTAFYLCASQQGSSYNEQFFGPGTRLTVL.

This clone was observed a handful of times. The rearrangement joins TRBV5-5 to TRBJ2-7; 10 bases match TRBD1. This CDR3 is 15 amino acids long. V was clipped by 4 bases and J by 2 bases; unmatched bases: 6. The germline V gene encodes CDR1 SGHKS and CDR2 YYEKEE (reference sequence). The CDR3 is CASSTTGGYTYEQYF. The DNA for the CDR3 is TGTGCCAGCAGCACGACAGGGGGCTATACCTACGAGCAGTACTTC.

The genes are TRBV7-9 and TRBJ2-3; no definite D call. CDR1 and CDR2 (germline): SEHNR, FQNEAQ (reference sequence). The V and J ends lost 5 bases and 6 bases respectively, with 12 bases between them. The CDR3 has 13 amino acids. The CDR3 DNA reads TGTGCCAGCAGCCCCGGGTCCGCGGATACGCAGTATTTT. Translated, it gives CASSPGSADTQYF.

This clone showed up just a few times. The chain combines TRBV7-9 with TRBJ1-2; 7 bases line up with TRBD1. The length of the CDR3 is 14 residues. Trimming removed 5 bases from V and 2 bases from J; junction bases left unmatched: 5. Germline V gives CDR1 SEHNR, CDR2 FQNEAQ (reference sequence). CDR3 DNA: TGTGCCAGCAGCATGTGGGACAGAAACTATGGCTACACCTTC. This sequence encodes CASSMWDRNYGYTF.

J is TRBJ1-2 and V is TRBV9; a weak D match, TRBD1 (5 bases). This CDR3 is built from 13 residues. Germline V CDR1 and CDR2: SGDLS, YYNGEE. V was trimmed by 0 bases and J by 8 bases, leaving 11 bases between them. The CDR3 spells CASSVVQGTGYTF. The CDR3 region has the DNA TGTGCCAGCAGCGTAGTGCAGGGTACGGGCTACACCTTC.

This chain uses TRBV5-1 with TRBJ2-1; TRBD2 matches at 7 bases. The V and J ends lost 1 base and 6 bases, in that order; junction bases with no gene match: 10. The CDR3 has 16 amino acids. From germline, CDR1 is SGHRS and CDR2 YFSETQ. Written as DNA, the CDR3 is TGCGCCAGCAGCTTGAGCCAAGGCGGGAGCTCCAATGAGCAGTTCTTC. Amino acid sequence: CASSLSQGGSSNEQFF.

The V and J genes are TRBV18 and TRBJ1-3, with D hard to call. The germline V and J ends were trimmed by 2 bases and 2 bases, with 13 bases remaining between them. In germline, CDR1 is KGHSH, CDR2 LQKENI. The CDR3 consists of 16 residues. The CDR3, as DNA: TGTGCCAGCTCACCATCCTCGGGTGGAGCTGGAAACACCATATATTTT. It yields the protein CASSPSSGGAGNTIYF. Looking up the rest from reference TRBV18 and TRBJ1-3 gives the full variable domain: NAGVMQNPRHLVRRRGQEARLRCSPMKGHSHVYWYRQLPEEGLKFMVYLQKENIIDESGMPKERFSAEFPKEGPSILRIQQVVRGDSAAYFCASSPSSGGAGNTIYFGEGSWLTVV.

The rearrangement joins TRBV29-1 to TRBJ1-1; TRBD1 matches 7 bases. Germline trimming cut 7 bases from V and 0 bases from J; bases unmatched to any gene: 11. CDR3 length: 15 amino acids. Per the germline V gene, CDR1 is SQVTM and CDR2 is ANQGSEA. This chain's CDR3 is CSARTGGGLNTEAFF. In nucleotides, the CDR3 is TGCAGCGCTCGGACAGGAGGGGGCTTGAACACTGAAGCTTTCTTT.

The chain links TRBV6-5 to TRBJ1-1, with D maybe TRBD1 (5 bases). This CDR3 is 13 amino acids long. Trimming took off 8 bases at V and 0 bases at J, with 10 bases between the two ends. Germline values: CDR1 MNHEY, CDR2 SVGAGI. The CDR3 sequence: CASGAGLNTEAFF. CDR3 sequence (DNA): TGTGCCAGCGGGGCAGGGCTGAACACTGAAGCTTTCTTT.

This chain joins TRBV19 and TRBJ2-7; D is perhaps TRBD2 (6 bases). Germline-derived CDR1 and CDR2 are LNHDA and SQIVND (reference sequence). The CDR3 sequence is 13 residues long. V was clipped by 3 bases and J by 8 bases, with 14 bases between them. The CDR3 reads CASSISRRGKQYF. CDR3 DNA: TGTGCCAGTAGTATCTCCCGTCGGGGGAAGCAGTACTTC.

This clone was counted once. The chain uses TRBV6-5 and TRBJ2-7; D may be TRBD1 (5 bases). V lost 5 bases and J lost 6, with 14 bases in between. CDR3 length equals 13 residues. Germline values: CDR1 MNHEY, CDR2 SVGAGI. CDR3 loop: CASSLQPRGEQYF. The CDR3 nucleotides are TGTGCCAGCAGTCTCCAACCTAGGGGCGAGCAGTACTTC.

This chain joins TRBV7-3 and TRBJ2-1; TRBD1 matches at 7 bases. V gave up 5 bases and J gave up 8 bases; unmatched junction bases: 6. The CDR3 is 13 amino acids. Germline CDR1 and CDR2: SGHTA and FQGTGA. The CDR3 DNA sequence: TGTGCCAGCAGCAAACAGGGGTTCCATGAGCAGTTCTTC. Encoded protein: CASSKQGFHEQFF. Using reference TRBV7-3 and TRBJ2-1 for the parts outside the CDR3, the full variable domain is GAGVSQTPSNKVTEKGKYVELRCDPISGHTALYWYRQSLGQGPEFLIYFQGTGAADDSGLPNDRFFAVRPEGSVSTLKIQRTERGDSAVYLCASSKQGFHEQFFGPGTRLTVL.

The CDR3 spells CASRQGQNIQYF. In nucleotides, the CDR3 is TGTGCCAGCAGACAGGGGCAAAACATTCAGTACTTC. The V call is TRBV2, the J call TRBJ2-4, with 7 bases aligning to TRBD1. Germline V CDR1 and CDR2: SNHLY, FYNNEI. V shed 6 bases, J shed 5 bases, and the junction held 1 base outside the gene matches. The CDR3 sequence is 12 residues long.

The chain couples TRBV19 to TRBJ2-7, with 12 bases lining up with TRBD2. The germline CDR1 and CDR2 sequences are LNHDA and SQIVND (reference sequence). Unmatched junction bases numbered 7, after V lost 5 bases and J lost 5 bases. The CDR3 length is 15 residues. CDR3 sequence: CASSSRLAGVHEQYF. CDR3 coding DNA: TGTGCCAGTAGTTCGAGACTAGCGGGAGTCCACGAGCAGTACTTC.

The rearrangement joins TRBV6-5 to TRBJ2-7; weak D call: TRBD2 (6 bases). The ends were cut back, 9 bases at V and 6 bases at J, with 21 bases in the middle. The CDR3 sequence is 14 residues long. Germline CDR1 reads MNHEY; CDR2 reads SVGAGI. The CDR3 is CASRPLGGGVEQYF. The DNA for the CDR3 is TGTGCCAGTAGACCGCTCGGGGGTGGGGTCGAGCAGTACTTC.

The V gene is TRBV2, the J gene TRBJ1-1, with TRBD1 matching 9 bases. The CDR3 extends over 13 amino acids. Germline CDR1 reads SNHLY; CDR2 reads FYNNEI. V lost 8 bases and J lost 9; bases outside the gene matches: 10. In DNA, the CDR3 is TGTGCCAGCGGAGGGACAGGGTCCCCTCAAGCTTTCTTT. Encoded protein: CASGGTGSPQAFF.

The chain uses TRBV10-3 and TRBJ1-1, with TRBD1 matching 7 bases. V lost 10 bases, J lost 2 bases, and 10 bases stayed unmatched. The CDR3 is made up of 14 amino acids. Germline V gene data show CDR1 as ENHRY and CDR2 as SYGVKD. CDR3: CATLHGTENTEAFF. Written as DNA, the CDR3 is TGTGCCACATTACACGGGACAGAAAACACTGAAGCTTTCTTT.

This clone has more than one count but fewer than ten. The rearrangement uses TRBV5-1 and TRBJ2-3; tentative D call: TRBD1 (6 bases). The CDR3 is 18 amino acids. Trimming removed 2 bases from V and 5 bases from J, with 24 bases in between. The V gene's germline CDR1 is SGHRS and CDR2 YFSETQ. In DNA form, the CDR3 reads TGCGCCAGCAGCTTCCTTGGGGGCTCGGGGCAGCTGGGAGATACGCAGTATTTT. Its protein product is CASSFLGGSGQLGDTQYF.

The chain uses TRBV5-4 and TRBJ2-7; TRBD2 matches 10 bases. V lost 3 bases, J lost 5 bases, and 11 bases stayed unmatched. The CDR3 runs to 16 residues. Germline V gene sequence: CDR1 SGHNT, CDR2 YYREEE (reference sequence). This CDR3 is CASSWDSSGRRDEQYF. Here the CDR3 DNA reads TGTGCCAGCAGCTGGGACTCTAGCGGGAGAAGGGACGAGCAGTACTTC.